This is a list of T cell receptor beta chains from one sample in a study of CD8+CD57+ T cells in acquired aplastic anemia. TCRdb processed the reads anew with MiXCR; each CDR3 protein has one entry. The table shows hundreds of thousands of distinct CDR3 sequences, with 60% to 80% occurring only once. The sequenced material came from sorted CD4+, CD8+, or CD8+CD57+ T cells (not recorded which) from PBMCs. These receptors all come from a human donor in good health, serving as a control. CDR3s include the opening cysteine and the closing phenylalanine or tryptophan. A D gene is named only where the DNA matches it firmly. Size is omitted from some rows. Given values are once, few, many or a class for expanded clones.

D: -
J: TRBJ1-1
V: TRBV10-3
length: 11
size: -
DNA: TGTGCCATCAGCTTACTCACTGAAGCTTTCTTT
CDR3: CAISLLTEAFF

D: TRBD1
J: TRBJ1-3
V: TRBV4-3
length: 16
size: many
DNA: TGCGCCAGCAGCCAAGACAACAGGGGCTCTGGAAACACCATATATTTT
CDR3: CASSQDNRGSGNTIYF

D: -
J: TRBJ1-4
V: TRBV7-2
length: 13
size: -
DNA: TGTGCCAGCGTCTTCGGGGGGAATGAAAAACTGTTTTTT
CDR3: CASVFGGNEKLFF

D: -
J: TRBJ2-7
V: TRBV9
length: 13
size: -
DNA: TGTGCCAGCAGCGCGCTCAGGGGAGGCGAGCAGTACTTC
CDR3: CASSALRGGEQYF

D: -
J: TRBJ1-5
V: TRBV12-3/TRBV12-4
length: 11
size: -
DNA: TGTGCCAGCAGCGCTAATCAGCCCCAGCATTTT
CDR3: CASSANQPQHF

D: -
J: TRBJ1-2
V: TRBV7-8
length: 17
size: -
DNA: -
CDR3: CASSALTGGEQYFGYTF

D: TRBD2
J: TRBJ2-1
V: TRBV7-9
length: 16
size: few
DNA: TGTGCCAGCAGCTTGTCTAGGACTAGCGGGGGGTTGGTGCAGTTCTTC
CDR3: CASSLSRTSGGLVQFF

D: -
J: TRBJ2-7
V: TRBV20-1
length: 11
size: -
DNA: TGCAGTGCCCCCGTTCAGGGCGAGCAGTACTTC
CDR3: CSAPVQGEQYF

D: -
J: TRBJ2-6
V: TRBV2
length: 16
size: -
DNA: TGTGCCAGCAGTGAAGGGCGACAAGCTGGGGCCAACGTCCTGACTTTC
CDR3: CASSEGRQAGANVLTF

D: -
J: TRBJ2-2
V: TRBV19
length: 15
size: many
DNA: TGTGCCAGTACCCCGGGACAAAGGTTCACCGGGGAGCTGTTTTTT
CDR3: CASTPGQRFTGELFF

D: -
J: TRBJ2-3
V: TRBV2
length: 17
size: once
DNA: TGTGCCAGCAGCAGGATGAACCAAGCCCCTGTAGTAGCACTGCAGTATTTT
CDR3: CASSRMNQAPVVALQYF

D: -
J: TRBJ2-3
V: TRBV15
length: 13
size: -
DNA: TGTGCCACCGGCCTCGACAGCACAGATACGCAGTATTTT
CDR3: CATGLDSTDTQYF

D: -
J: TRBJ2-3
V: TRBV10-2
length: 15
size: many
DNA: TGCGCCAGCAGTGAGATTGGTGAGCCCACAGATACGCAGTATTTT
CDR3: CASSEIGEPTDTQYF

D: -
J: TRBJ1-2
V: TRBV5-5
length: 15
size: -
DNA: TGTGCCAGCAGCTTGCGAAGCGAGGAATTGTACGGCTACACCTTC
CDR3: CASSLRSEELYGYTF

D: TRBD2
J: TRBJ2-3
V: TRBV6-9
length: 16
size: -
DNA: TGTGCCAGCACCTCAGTAGCGGGGGGGAGGGCAGATACGCAGTATTTT
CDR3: CASTSVAGGRADTQYF

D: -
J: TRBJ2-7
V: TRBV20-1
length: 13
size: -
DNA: TGCAGTGCTAGCCCGCACAGCGTCGCTGAGCAGTACTTC
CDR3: CSASPHSVAEQYF

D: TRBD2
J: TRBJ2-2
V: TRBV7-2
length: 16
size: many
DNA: TGTGCCAGCAGCTTATATGCTAGCGGACTTACCGGGGAGCTGTTTTTT
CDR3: CASSLYASGLTGELFF

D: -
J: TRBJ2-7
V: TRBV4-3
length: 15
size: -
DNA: TGCGCCAGCAGCCAAGATAGTGGCCTATCCTACGAGCAGTACTTC
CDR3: CASSQDSGLSYEQYF

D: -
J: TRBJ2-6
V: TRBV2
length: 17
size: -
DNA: -
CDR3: CASRTRTGRHEQYFGPF

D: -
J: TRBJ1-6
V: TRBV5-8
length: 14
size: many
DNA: TGTGCCAGCAGCTTGGACGGGGGGCGATCACCCCTCCACTTT
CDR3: CASSLDGGRSPLHF

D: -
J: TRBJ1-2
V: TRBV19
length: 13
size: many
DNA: TGTGCCAGTAGAGGGCAGACTAACTATGGCTACACCTTC
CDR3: CASRGQTNYGYTF

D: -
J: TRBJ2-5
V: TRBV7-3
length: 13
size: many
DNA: TGTGCCAGCAGCTTTGGCCCGGGTGAGACCCAGTACTTC
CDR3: CASSFGPGETQYF

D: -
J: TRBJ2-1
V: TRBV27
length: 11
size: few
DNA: TGTGCCAGCAGCCGCGACAGCACTCGATTCTTC
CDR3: CASSRDSTRFF

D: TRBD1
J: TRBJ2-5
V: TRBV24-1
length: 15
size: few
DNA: TGTGCCACCAGTGCCGGGACAGGGAGCCAAGAGACCCAGTACTTC
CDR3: CATSAGTGSQETQYF

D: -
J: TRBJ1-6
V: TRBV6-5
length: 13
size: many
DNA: TGTGCCGGCGGAATCACCTATAATTCACCCCTCCACTTT
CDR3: CAGGITYNSPLHF

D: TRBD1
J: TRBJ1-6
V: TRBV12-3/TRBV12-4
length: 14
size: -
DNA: TGTGCCAGTGGGACAGGGACGGAGAATTCACCCCTCCACTTT
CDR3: CASGTGTENSPLHF

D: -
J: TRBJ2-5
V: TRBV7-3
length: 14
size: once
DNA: TGTGCCAGCAGCTTAGACGTCAGCCGAGAGAGCCCTTCCTTC
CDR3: CASSLDVSRESPSF

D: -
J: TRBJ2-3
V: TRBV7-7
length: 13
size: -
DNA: TGTGCCAGCAGCTTAGACGCGGGTCATACGCAGTATTTT
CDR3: CASSLDAGHTQYF

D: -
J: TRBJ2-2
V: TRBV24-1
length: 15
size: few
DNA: TGTGCCACCAGTGATTCGCAGGGAAAAGCCGGGGAGCTGTTTTTT
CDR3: CATSDSQGKAGELFF

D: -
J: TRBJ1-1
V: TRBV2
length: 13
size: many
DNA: TGTGCCAGCTCCGACACCATGAACACTGAAGCTTTCTTT
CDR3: CASSDTMNTEAFF

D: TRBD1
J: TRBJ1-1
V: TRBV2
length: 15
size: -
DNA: TGTGCCAGCTTCGGGACAGGGAAGCTGGTAACTGAAGCTTTCTTT
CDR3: CASFGTGKLVTEAFF

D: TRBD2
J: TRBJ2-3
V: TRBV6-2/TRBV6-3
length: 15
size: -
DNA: TGTGCCAGCAGAGATCTAGCGGGGGGGCCAGATACGCAGTATTTT
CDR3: CASRDLAGGPDTQYF

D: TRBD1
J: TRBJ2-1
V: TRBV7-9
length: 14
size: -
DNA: TGTGCTAGCAGCTTCAGGGGGCCCCACACCGGGGAGCTGTTC
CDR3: CASSFRGPHTGELF

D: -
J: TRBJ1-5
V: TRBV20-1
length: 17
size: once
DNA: TGCAGTGCTAGAGGGGAAGAGGGGAGGATAAACAATCAGCCCCAGCATTTT
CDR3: CSARGEEGRINNQPQHF

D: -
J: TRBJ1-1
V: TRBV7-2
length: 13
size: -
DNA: TGCGCCAGCAGCCAACGGCCGGAGACTGAAGATTTCTTT
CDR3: CASSQRPETEDFF

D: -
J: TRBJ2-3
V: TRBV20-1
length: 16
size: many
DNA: TGCAGTGCTAGCGAGGATGCTCTCCCAGTGCCAGATACGCAGTATTTT
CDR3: CSASEDALPVPDTQYF

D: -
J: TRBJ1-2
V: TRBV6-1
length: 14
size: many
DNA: TGTGCCAGCAGTGAAGACAGGGTATCCTATGGCTACACCTTC
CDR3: CASSEDRVSYGYTF

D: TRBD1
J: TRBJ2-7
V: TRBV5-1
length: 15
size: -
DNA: TGCGCCAGCAGCGGCGGGACAGGGGAAGAAGACGAGCAGTACTTC
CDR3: CASSGGTGEEDEQYF

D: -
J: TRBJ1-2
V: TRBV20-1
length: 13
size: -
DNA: TGCAGTGCTAAGGGGGTTGAAAAACTGGAGCGCACCTTC
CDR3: CSAKGVEKLERTF

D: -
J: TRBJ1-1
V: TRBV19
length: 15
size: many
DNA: TGTGCCAGTAGTATAGTAGGCAGAGGGGACACTGAAGCTTTCTTT
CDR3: CASSIVGRGDTEAFF

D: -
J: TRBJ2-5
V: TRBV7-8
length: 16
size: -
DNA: TGTGCCAGCAGCTCCGTGGGGCGCGCGCAGACTCAGGATCAGTACTTC
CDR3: CASSSVGRAQTQDQYF

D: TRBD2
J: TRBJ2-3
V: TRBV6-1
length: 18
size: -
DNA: TGTGCCAGCGGCCTCGCTTACCGGGAGGAGCGGGGCACAGATACGCAGTATTTT
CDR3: CASGLAYREERGTDTQYF

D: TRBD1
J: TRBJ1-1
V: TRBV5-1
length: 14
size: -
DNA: TGCGCCAGCAGCTTGGAACAGGGGCACACTGAAGCTTCCTTT
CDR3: CASSLEQGHTEASF

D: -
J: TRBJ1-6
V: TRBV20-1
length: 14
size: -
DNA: TGCAGTGCAACGACGGAATTGGGTAGCTCACCCCTCCACTTT
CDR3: CSATTELGSSPLHF

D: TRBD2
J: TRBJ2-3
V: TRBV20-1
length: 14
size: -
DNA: TGCAGTACTGAGACTAGCGGGGGGGCAGATACGCAGTATTTT
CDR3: CSTETSGGADTQYF